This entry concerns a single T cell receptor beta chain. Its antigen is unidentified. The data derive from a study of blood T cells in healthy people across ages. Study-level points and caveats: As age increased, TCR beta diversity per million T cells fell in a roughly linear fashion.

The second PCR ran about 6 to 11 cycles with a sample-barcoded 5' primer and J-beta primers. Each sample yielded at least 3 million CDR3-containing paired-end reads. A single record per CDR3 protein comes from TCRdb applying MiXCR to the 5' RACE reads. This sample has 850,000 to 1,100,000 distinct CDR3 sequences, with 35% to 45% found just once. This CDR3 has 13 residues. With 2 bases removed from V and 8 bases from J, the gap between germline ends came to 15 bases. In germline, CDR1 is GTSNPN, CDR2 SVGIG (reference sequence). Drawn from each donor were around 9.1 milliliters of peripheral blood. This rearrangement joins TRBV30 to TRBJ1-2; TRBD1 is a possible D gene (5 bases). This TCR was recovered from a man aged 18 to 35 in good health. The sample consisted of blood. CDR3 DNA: TGTGCCTGGAGTCCCCGGGCAGGGCAAGGCTACACCTTC. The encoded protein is CAWSPRAGQGYTF. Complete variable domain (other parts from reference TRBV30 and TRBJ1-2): SQTIHQWPATLVQPVGSPLSLECTVEGTSNPNLYWYRQAAGRGLQLLFYSVGIGQISSEVPQNLSASRPQDRQFILSSKKLLLSDSGFYLCAWSPRAGQGYTFGSGTRLTVV.